The T cell receptor beta chain described here comes from a study of shared clonotypes between healthy human individuals. Profiling relied on immunoSEQ multiplex PCR, and the TCRdb table lists in-frame clones only, not all of them. The repertoire consists of around 640,000 clones, with 96% occurring once and the leading ten covering about 0.12%. V was cut by 6 bases and J by 7 bases, with 16 bases left in between. Looked up from germline, CDR1 is MNHEY and CDR2 is SMNVEV (reference sequence). The CDR3 is made up of 14 amino acids. Study conclusions and caveats: Sequencing depth was expected to affect clonotype sharing among donors. Naive CD4 clonotypes were shared across a handful of donors at about 5.3%. Naive subsets tended to show greater estimated richness than memory subsets.

Notes on this clone: Antigen specificity is unknown.

Cells designated naive CD8 were CD45RO-negative and were positively selected for CCR7, with terminally differentiated effector memory CD45RA+ cells excluded. Sequences were obtained from naive CD8+ T cells sorted from blood. This sequence joins TRBV27 and TRBJ1-5, with a tentative D call TRBD1 (6 bases). This sequence was found in a woman in her 30s in good health. The CDR3 spells CASSFVGGLQPQHF. In DNA, the CDR3 is TGTGCCAGCAGCTTTGTTGGGGGGCTGCAGCCCCAGCATTTT.